The 21 T cell receptor beta chains below come from one sample, sequenced in a study of T-cell memory formation after mild COVID-19. From the 5' RACE reads, TCRdb called clonotypes with MiXCR, one entry per CDR3 protein. The table includes 90,000 to 120,000 distinct CDR3 sequences, approximately 14% detected once. Sequencing was performed on PBMCs or a T cell subset sorted from them (not recorded which). Receptors originate from a man aged 18 to 30 who had mild COVID-19 (a few samples of this study predate the infection). Cell type and time point are not known.

This clonotype was detected ten times or more. This chain uses TRBV11-2 with TRBJ2-3, with TRBD2 matching over 8 bases. The CDR3 runs 15 residues. Germline trimming cut 1 base from V and 5 bases from J; bases unmatched to any gene: 5. CDR1 and CDR2 (germline): SGHAT, FQNNGV. The CDR3 reads CASSLVTGGQDTQYF. DNA for the CDR3: TGTGCCAGCAGCTTAGTGACGGGGGGGCAAGATACGCAGTATTTT.

A few counts support this clonotype. This chain joins TRBV5-1 and TRBJ2-7, with D unresolved. This CDR3 is 15 amino acids long. Deletions cut 0 bases from V and 0 bases from J, with 10 bases between. In germline, CDR1 is SGHRS, CDR2 YFSETQ. CDR3 residues: CASSLAVLSSYEQYF. For the CDR3, the DNA is TGCGCCAGCAGCTTGGCTGTGCTGAGCTCCTACGAGCAGTACTTC. The full variable domain, its missing parts supplied by reference TRBV5-1 and TRBJ2-7, is KAGVTQTPRYLIKTRGQQVTLSCSPISGHRSVSWYQQTPGQGLQFLFEYFSETQRNKGNFPGRFSGRQFSNSRSEMNVSTLELGDSALYLCASSLAVLSSYEQYFGPGTRLTVT.

In this sample, this clonotype turned up many times. V and J are TRBV7-3 and TRBJ2-3, with 12 bases fitting TRBD2. CDR3 length: 18 amino acids. The germline CDR1 and CDR2 sequences are SGHTA and FQGTGA. The junction had 10 bases not matched to a gene; V was cut back by 0 bases and J by 6 bases. The DNA for the CDR3 is TGTGCCAGCAGCTTAACACCGACTAGCGGGGGAAGGTTGGATACGCAGTATTTT. Translated: CASSLTPTSGGRLDTQYF.

The chain carries TRBV7-8 and TRBJ2-7; no firm D call. Looked up from germline, CDR1 is SGHVS and CDR2 is FQNEAQ. The CDR3 loop spans 14 amino acids. V lost 5 bases, J lost 7 bases, and 18 bases lay in between. The CDR3 nucleotides read TGTGCCAGCAGCCCGAGTCAACTCCTGAGGGAGCAGTACGTC. Translation gives CASSPSQLLREQYV.

This clonotype was seen a few times. The rearrangement joins TRBV6-2 or TRBV6-3 to TRBJ2-5; 8 bases line up with TRBD1. The junction had 5 bases not matched to a gene; V was cut back by 6 bases and J by 2 bases. The CDR3 is 14 residues long. CDR1 MNHEY and CDR2 SVGEGT come from the germline V gene. The CDR3 region has the DNA TGTGCCAGCAGGGGGACAGGTCGTCAAGAGACCCAGTACTTC. Translating gives CASRGTGRQETQYF.

V usage is TRBV3-1 and J usage is TRBJ2-7, with D maybe TRBD1 (6 bases). The V end was cut by 4 bases, the J end by 5 bases, with 12 bases between. Germline values: CDR1 LGHDT, CDR2 YNNKEL (reference sequence). This CDR3 has 13 amino acids. In nucleotides, the CDR3 is TGTGCCAGCAGCCCTAGGGACATCCACGAGCAGTACTTC. It is translated as CASSPRDIHEQYF.

This clonotype was found a few times. This chain connects TRBV20-1 to TRBJ2-5; possible D gene TRBD1, 5 bases. Germline CDR1 and CDR2: DFQATT and SNEGSKA (reference sequence). The CDR3 loop spans 13 amino acids. V was clipped by 1 base and J by 4 bases, with 10 bases between them. The CDR3 DNA follows: TGCAGTGCTAGAGGCCAGGGCAGAGAGACCCAGTACTTC. As protein: CSARGQGRETQYF.

This clonotype was seen once. This chain joins TRBV20-1 and TRBJ2-1; 7 nucleotides match TRBD1. The J segment lost 2 bases and the V segment lost 5 bases, leaving 12 bases of the junction unmatched. CDR1 DFQATT and CDR2 SNEGSKA come from the germline V gene (reference sequence). The CDR3 is 16 amino acids. The CDR3 nucleotides are TGCAGTGCTCCAACCCTAAGACAGGGCCCCTACAATGAGCAGTTCTTC. It yields the protein CSAPTLRQGPYNEQFF.

This clonotype turned up a few times. The CDR3 nucleotides read TGTGCCAGCAGCTCCTCTCCCTATGGCTACACCTTC. This gives the protein CASSSSPYGYTF. This chain connects TRBV13 to TRBJ1-2; D gene unclear. Between the trimmed V and J ends, which lost 4 bases and 4 bases, there was a span of 7 bases. This CDR3 has 12 residues. Germline lookup yields CDR1 PRHDT and CDR2 FYEKMQ (reference sequence).

In its sample, this clonotype was seen a few times. The J gene is TRBJ1-6, the V gene TRBV7-9; D is possibly TRBD1 (5 bases). Germline CDR1 SEHNR, CDR2 FQNEAQ (reference sequence). The CDR3 is 14 amino acids. V lost 5 bases to trimming and J lost 7 bases, with 12 bases between them. The CDR3 sequence is CASSMGLQNSPLHF. The CDR3 nucleotides read TGTGCCAGCAGCATGGGACTGCAGAATTCACCCCTCCACTTT.

The chain couples TRBV6-2 or TRBV6-3 to TRBJ1-5; D unclear. The V end was cut by 0 bases, the J end by 13 bases, with 16 bases between. Germline CDR1 and CDR2: MNHEY and SVGEGT. The CDR3 is 14 amino acids. The chain's CDR3 is CASSYSKAVELQHF. The CDR3 DNA reads TGTGCCAGCAGTTACTCGAAGGCTGTCGAGTTACAGCATTTT.

This chain connects TRBV9 to TRBJ2-5; 8 nucleotides match TRBD1. The CDR3 is 17 residues long. V shed 0 bases, J shed 5 bases, and the junction held 12 bases outside the gene matches. Germline V CDR1 and CDR2: SGDLS, YYNGEE. The CDR3 loop is CASSVGDRTQTWETQYF. Written as DNA, the CDR3 is TGTGCCAGCAGCGTAGGGGACAGGACCCAGACCTGGGAGACCCAGTACTTC.

Only one count was recorded for this clonotype. The chain links TRBV9 to TRBJ2-7, with 10 bases lining up with TRBD2. Germline assignment: CDR1 SGDLS and CDR2 YYNGEE. The CDR3 is 13 residues long. Germline trimming cut 4 bases from V and 6 bases from J; bases unmatched to any gene: 4. This CDR3 reads CASSPRTSGEQYF. The CDR3 DNA sequence: TGTGCCAGCAGCCCACGGACTAGCGGCGAGCAGTACTTC.

The V call is TRBV6-1, the J call TRBJ2-1; D perhaps matches TRBD1 (6 bases). V shed 11 bases and J shed 0 bases, with 17 bases lying between them. CDR1 is MNHNS, CDR2 SASEGT, per germline. This CDR3 is built from 15 residues. CDR3 nucleotide sequence: TGTGCCCTCGCCAGGGGCCTGAGCTCCTACAATGAGCAGTTCTTC. Residues: CALARGLSSYNEQFF.

This chain connects TRBV12-3 or TRBV12-4 to TRBJ2-1, with 7 nucleotides matching TRBD1. Unmatched junction bases numbered 10, after V lost 5 bases and J lost 6 bases. The CDR3 length is 15 residues. The CDR3 coding sequence is TGTGCCAGCAGTCCGACTCAGACAGGGATCAATGAGCAGTTCTTC. This encodes CASSPTQTGINEQFF.

This clonotype has a count of ten or more. DNA of the CDR3: TGCAGTGCTAGGGGGACAGGGGGGGACACTGAAGCTTTCTTT. Its protein is CSARGTGGDTEAFF. The chain recombines TRBV20-1 with TRBJ1-1, with 11 bases identical to TRBD1. The germline V gene encodes CDR1 DFQATT and CDR2 SNEGSKA (reference sequence). CDR3 length equals 14 residues. V shed 3 bases and J 3 bases; nucleotides not matched to a gene: 3.

The chain has TRBV20-1 and TRBJ2-3; TRBD2 matches at 9 bases. The CDR3 is 18 residues long. Germline V gene sequence: CDR1 DFQATT, CDR2 SNEGSKA (reference sequence). The J segment lost 6 bases and the V segment lost 0 bases, leaving 16 bases of the junction unmatched. CDR3 sequence reads: CSAREHSPARGGWDTQYF. CDR3 nucleotide sequence: TGCAGTGCTAGAGAACACTCCCCGGCGCGGGGGGGCTGGGATACGCAGTATTTT.

This chain uses TRBV7-8 with TRBJ1-6; D possibly corresponds to TRBD1 (5 bases). The V gene lost 4 bases and the J gene lost 0 bases, with 10 bases spanning the gap. This CDR3 has 16 residues. Germline-derived CDR1 and CDR2 are SGHVS and FQNEAQ. CDR3 residues: CASSSTGGSYNSPLHF. CDR3 DNA: TGTGCCAGCAGCTCTACAGGCGGCTCCTATAATTCACCCCTCCACTTT.

This clonotype was found a few times. This chain uses TRBV27 with TRBJ1-5; no firm D call. Per germline, CDR1 MNHEY and CDR2 SMNVEV (reference sequence). With 0 bases removed from V and 7 bases from J, the gap between germline ends came to 13 bases. This CDR3 is 15 amino acids long. The CDR3 DNA is TGTGCCAGCAGTTTATCGTGGAGGGCCGTCCAGCCCCAGCATTTT. The encoded protein is CASSLSWRAVQPQHF.

The rearrangement joins TRBV5-1 to TRBJ2-5; D gene unclear. Germline V CDR1 and CDR2: SGHRS, YFSETQ. V lost 4 bases, J lost 5 bases, and 21 bases lay in between. The CDR3 spans 16 residues. The chain's CDR3 is CASSLLDGGVIETQYF. The CDR3 DNA is TGCGCCAGCAGCCTTCTGGACGGTGGAGTCATCGAGACCCAGTACTTC. The variable domain in full, with the rest retrieved from reference TRBV5-1 and TRBJ2-5, is KAGVTQTPRYLIKTRGQQVTLSCSPISGHRSVSWYQQTPGQGLQFLFEYFSETQRNKGNFPGRFSGRQFSNSRSEMNVSTLELGDSALYLCASSLLDGGVIETQYFGPGTRLLVL.

This clonotype was found a few times. The chain links TRBV12-3 or TRBV12-4 to TRBJ1-5, with 8 bases aligning to TRBD1. J was trimmed by 4 bases and V by 5 bases; bases with no gene match: 10. This CDR3 spans 16 amino acids. The CDR3 sequence: CASSPMGTGGNQPQHF. The DNA for the CDR3 is TGTGCCAGCAGTCCGATGGGGACAGGTGGGAATCAGCCCCAGCATTTT.